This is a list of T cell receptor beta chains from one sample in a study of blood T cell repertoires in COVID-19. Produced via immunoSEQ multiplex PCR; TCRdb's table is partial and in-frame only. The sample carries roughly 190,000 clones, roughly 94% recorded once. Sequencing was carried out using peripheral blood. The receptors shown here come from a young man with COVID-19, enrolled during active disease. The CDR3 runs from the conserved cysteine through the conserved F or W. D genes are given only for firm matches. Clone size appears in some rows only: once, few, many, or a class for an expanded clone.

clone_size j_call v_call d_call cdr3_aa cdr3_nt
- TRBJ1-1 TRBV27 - CASSSGYSYTEAFF TGTGCCAGCAGCTCGGGATACTCCTACACTGAAGCTTTCTTT
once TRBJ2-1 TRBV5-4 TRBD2 CASILSGGAYNEQFF TGTGCCAGCATCCTTAGCGGGGGGGCCTACAATGAGCAGTTCTTC
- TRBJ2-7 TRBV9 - CASSVGPGAYEQYF TGTGCCAGCAGCGTTGGGCCGGGGGCCTACGAGCAGTACTTC
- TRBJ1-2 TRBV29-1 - CSVRKEQANYGYTF TGCAGCGTTCGAAAGGAACAGGCGAACTATGGCTACACCTTC
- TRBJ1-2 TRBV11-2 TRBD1 CASSLSFRQGEGGYTF TGTGCCAGCAGCTTATCATTTCGTCAGGGGGAAGGGGGCTACACCTTC
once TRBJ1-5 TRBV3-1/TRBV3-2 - CASSQDQGSGQPQHF TGTGCCAGCAGCCAAGATCAGGGGAGTGGCCAGCCCCAGCATTTT
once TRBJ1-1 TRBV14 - CASSQDPGLDEAFF TGTGCCAGCAGCCAAGATCCGGGTCTGGATGAAGCTTTCTTT
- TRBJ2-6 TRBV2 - CASSGQSGANVLTF TGTGCCAGCAGTGGACAGTCTGGGGCCAACGTCCTGACTTTC
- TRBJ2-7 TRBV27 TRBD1 CASSPRQGPYEQYF TGTGCCAGCAGTCCTAGACAGGGCCCCTACGAGCAGTACTTC
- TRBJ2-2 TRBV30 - CAWSHGKNTGELFF TGTGCCTGGAGTCACGGGAAGAACACCGGGGAGCTGTTTTTT
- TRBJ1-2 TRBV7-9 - CASSFSGVYGYTF TGTGCCAGCAGCTTCTCAGGGGTCTATGGCTACACCTTC
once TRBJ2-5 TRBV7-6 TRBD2 CASSPPTSGGQTQYF TGTGCCAGCAGCCCCCCGACTAGCGGGGGACAGACCCAGTACTTC
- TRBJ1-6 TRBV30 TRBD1 CAWRVLSGQGINNSPLHF TGTGCCTGGAGGGTCCTCTCGGGACAGGGTATCAATAATTCACCCCTCCACTTT
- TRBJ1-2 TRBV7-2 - CASSLLSDSQGYGYTF TGTGCCAGCAGCTTATTATCGGACTCCCAGGGGTATGGCTACACCTTC
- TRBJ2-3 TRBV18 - CASSPPGETTDTQYF TGTGCCAGCTCACCACCAGGGGAAACGACAGATACGCAGTATTTT
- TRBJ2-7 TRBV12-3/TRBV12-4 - CASSLRGYDEQYF TGTGCCAGCAGTTTAAGGGGATACGACGAGCAGTACTTC
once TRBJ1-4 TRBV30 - CAWSPGGIGEKLFF TGTGCCTGGAGCCCCGGAGGGATCGGAGAAAAACTGTTTTTT
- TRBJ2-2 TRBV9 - CASSTQTGRGGELFF TGTGCCAGCAGCACGCAGACAGGCCGGGGAGGGGAGCTGTTTTTT
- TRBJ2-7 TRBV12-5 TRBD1 CASGSQGAYEQYF TGTGCTAGTGGGTCCCAGGGGGCCTACGAGCAGTACTTC
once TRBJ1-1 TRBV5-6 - CASSLGRNTEAFF TGTGCCAGCAGCTTGGGCAGGAACACTGAAGCTTTCTTT
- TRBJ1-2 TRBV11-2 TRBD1 CASSLDDRAGGYTF TGTGCCAGCAGCTTAGATGACAGGGCTGGTGGCTACACCTTC
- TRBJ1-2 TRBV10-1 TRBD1 CASGDRDGYTF TGCGCCAGCGGGGACAGGGATGGCTACACCTTC
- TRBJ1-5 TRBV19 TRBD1 CASSIFAAKGAGNQPQHF TGTGCCAGTAGTATTTTCGCGGCAAAGGGGGCAGGCAATCAGCCCCAGCATTTT
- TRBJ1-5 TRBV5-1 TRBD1 CARDRKRPNQPQHF TGCGCCAGGGACAGGAAAAGGCCCAATCAGCCCCAGCATTTT
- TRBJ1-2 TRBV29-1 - CSVIGGNDGYTF TGCAGCGTCATCGGGGGGAACGATGGCTACACCTTC
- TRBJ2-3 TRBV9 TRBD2 CASSVSGGARADTQYF TGTGCCAGCAGCGTTAGCGGGGGGGCTAGGGCAGATACGCAGTATTTT
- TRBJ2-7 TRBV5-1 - CASSLTDEQYF TGCGCCAGCAGCTTAACAGACGAGCAGTACTTC
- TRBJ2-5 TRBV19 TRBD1 CASSKMGQGKETQYF TGTGCCAGTAGTAAGATGGGACAGGGGAAAGAGACCCAGTACTTC
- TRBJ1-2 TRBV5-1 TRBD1 CASSLVAAGGDGYTF TGCGCCAGCAGCTTGGTTGCGGCAGGGGGCGATGGCTACACCTTC
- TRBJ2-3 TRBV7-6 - CASSSRDLKGDTQYF TGTGCCAGCAGCTCCCGGGACTTAAAAGGGGATACGCAGTATTTT
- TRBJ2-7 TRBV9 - CASGRAPAYEQYF TGTGCCAGCGGCAGGGCACCTGCCTACGAGCAGTACTTC
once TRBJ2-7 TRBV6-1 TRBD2 CASSEASSGEYEQYF TGTGCCAGCAGTGAAGCTTCTAGCGGGGAATACGAGCAGTACTTC
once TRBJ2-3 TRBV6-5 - CASNGAASTDTQYF TGTGCCTCCAATGGGGCTGCTAGCACAGATACGCAGTATTTT
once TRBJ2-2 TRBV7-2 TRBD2 CASRISGANTGELFF TGTGCCAGCAGAATTAGCGGGGCGAACACCGGGGAGCTGTTTTTT
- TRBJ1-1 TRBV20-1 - CSASRDWNTEAFF TGCAGTGCTAGTCGGGACTGGAACACTGAAGCTTTCTTT
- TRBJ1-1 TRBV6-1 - CASSDRVNTEAFF TGTGCCAGCAGTGACAGGGTTAACACTGAAGCTTTCTTT
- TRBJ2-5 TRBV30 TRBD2 CAWSTRSGVETQYF TGTGCCTGGAGTACCCGGAGCGGGGTAGAGACCCAGTACTTC
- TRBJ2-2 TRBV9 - CASSVDPSTNTGELFF TGTGCCAGCAGCGTAGACCCTTCTACGAACACCGGGGAGCTGTTTTTT
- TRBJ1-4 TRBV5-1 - CASSTEGDEKLFF TGCGCCAGCAGCACCGAGGGGGATGAAAAACTGTTTTTT
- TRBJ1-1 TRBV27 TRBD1 CASSGGTGGGLTEAFF TGTGCCAGCAGCGGTGGGACAGGGGGAGGTCTCACTGAAGCTTTCTTT
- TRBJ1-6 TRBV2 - CASSLSQGYNSPLHF TGTGCCAGCAGCCTCTCACAGGGCTATAATTCACCCCTCCACTTT
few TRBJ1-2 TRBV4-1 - CASSQRTAGMDGYTF TGCGCCAGCAGCCAAAGGACAGCCGGGATGGATGGCTACACCTTC
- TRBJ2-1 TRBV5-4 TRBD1 CASSPTGTGPNEQFF TGTGCCAGCAGCCCGACCGGGACAGGGCCCAATGAGCAGTTCTTC
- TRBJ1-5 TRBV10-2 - CASSESGSNQPQHF TGCGCCAGCAGTGAAAGCGGGTCCAATCAGCCCCAGCATTTT
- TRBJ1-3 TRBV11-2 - CASSHGMASGNTIYF TGTGCCAGCAGCCACGGGATGGCCTCTGGAAACACCATATATTTT
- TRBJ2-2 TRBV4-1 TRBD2 CASSQEAGGPNGELFF TGCGCCAGCAGCCAAGAGGCGGGGGGGCCGAACGGGGAGCTGTTTTTT
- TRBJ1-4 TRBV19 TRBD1 CASTPSGGAGEKLFF TGTGCCAGTACCCCGTCAGGGGGCGCAGGGGAAAAACTGTTTTTT
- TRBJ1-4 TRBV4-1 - CASSQGGGVLEKLFF TGCGCCAGCAGCCAGGGGGGGGGCGTTTTAGAAAAACTGTTTTTT